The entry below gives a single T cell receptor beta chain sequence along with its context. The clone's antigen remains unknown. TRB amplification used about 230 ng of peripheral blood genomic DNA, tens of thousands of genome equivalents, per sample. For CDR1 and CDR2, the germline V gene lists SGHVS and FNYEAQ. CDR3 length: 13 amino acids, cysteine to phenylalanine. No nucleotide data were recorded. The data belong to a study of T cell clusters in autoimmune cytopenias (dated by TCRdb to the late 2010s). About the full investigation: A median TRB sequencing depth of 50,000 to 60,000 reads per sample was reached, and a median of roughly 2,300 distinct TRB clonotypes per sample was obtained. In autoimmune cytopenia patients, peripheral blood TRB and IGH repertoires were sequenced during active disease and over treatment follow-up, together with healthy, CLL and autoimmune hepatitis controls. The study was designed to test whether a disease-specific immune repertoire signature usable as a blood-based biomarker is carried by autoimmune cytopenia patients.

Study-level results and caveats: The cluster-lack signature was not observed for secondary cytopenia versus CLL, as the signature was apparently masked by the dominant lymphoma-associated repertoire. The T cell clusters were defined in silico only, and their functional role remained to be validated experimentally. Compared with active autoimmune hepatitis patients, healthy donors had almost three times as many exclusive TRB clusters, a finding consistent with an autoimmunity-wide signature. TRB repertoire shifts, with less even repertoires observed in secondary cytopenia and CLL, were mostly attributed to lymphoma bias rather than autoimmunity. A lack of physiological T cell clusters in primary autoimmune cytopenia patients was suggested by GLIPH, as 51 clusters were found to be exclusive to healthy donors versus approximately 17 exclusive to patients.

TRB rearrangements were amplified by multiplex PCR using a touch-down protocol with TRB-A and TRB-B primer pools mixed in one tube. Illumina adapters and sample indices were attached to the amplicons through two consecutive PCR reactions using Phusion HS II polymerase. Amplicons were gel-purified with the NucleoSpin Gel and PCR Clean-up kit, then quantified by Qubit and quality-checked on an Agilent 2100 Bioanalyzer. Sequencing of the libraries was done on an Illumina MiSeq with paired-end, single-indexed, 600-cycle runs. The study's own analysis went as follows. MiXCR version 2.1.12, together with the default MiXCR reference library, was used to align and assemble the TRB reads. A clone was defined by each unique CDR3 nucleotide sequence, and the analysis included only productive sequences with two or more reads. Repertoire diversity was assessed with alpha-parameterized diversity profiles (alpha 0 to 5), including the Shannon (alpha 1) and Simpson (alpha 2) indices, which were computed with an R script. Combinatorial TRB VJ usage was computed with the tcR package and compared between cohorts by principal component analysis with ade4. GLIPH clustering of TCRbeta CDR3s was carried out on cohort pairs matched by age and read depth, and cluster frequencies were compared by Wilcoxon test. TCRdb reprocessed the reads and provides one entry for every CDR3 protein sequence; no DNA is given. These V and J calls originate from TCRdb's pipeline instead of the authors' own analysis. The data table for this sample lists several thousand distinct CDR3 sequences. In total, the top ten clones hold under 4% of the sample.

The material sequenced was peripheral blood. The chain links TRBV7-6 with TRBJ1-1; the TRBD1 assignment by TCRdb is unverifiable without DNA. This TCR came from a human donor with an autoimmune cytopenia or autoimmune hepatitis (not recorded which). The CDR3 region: CASSRDPNTEAFF.